The rows below give T cell receptor beta chains drawn from one sample of a study of T cells in Graves' hyperthyroidism and ophthalmopathy. From the multiplex PCR reads, TCRdb called clonotypes with MiXCR, one entry per CDR3 protein. Found here are some 510,000 distinct CDR3 sequences, around 20% of them singletons; the top ten hold around a quarter. The sequencing input was blood. Receptors were obtained from a man younger than 30 with Graves' hyperthyroidism. Both conserved end residues are part of each CDR3. D genes are given only for firm matches. Not all rows give a size; the values are once, few, many and, for expanded clones, a class.

NA	TRBJ2-5	NA	TRBV29-1	TGCAGCGTCCTGACAGGAGACCAAGAGACCCAGTACTTC	CSVLTGDQETQYF
TRBD1	TRBJ1-5	many	TRBV2	TGTGCCAGCCGCGGGACAGGTGAGGCCTATAGCAATCAGCCCCAGCATTTT	CASRGTGEAYSNQPQHF
TRBD1	TRBJ2-5	NA	TRBV24-1	TGTGCCACCAGTGATTCCAGGGGGGAGACCCAGTACTTC	CATSDSRGETQYF
NA	TRBJ1-6	many	TRBV6-4	TGTGCCAGCAGTGCCTCGTCCCTGGGTCACTATAATTCACCCCTCCACTTT	CASSASSLGHYNSPLHF
TRBD1	TRBJ2-5	many	TRBV12-3/TRBV12-4	TGTGCCAGCAGTTTGGGACAGGGGTGGCGGGAGACCCAGTACTTC	CASSLGQGWRETQYF
NA	TRBJ1-3	many	TRBV12-3/TRBV12-4	TGTGCCAGCAATCATGGAAACACCATATATTTT	CASNHGNTIYF
NA	TRBJ2-7	few	TRBV5-6	TGTGCCAGCAGGGAGGGGGGGTCTAGCGAGCAGTACTTC	CASREGGSSEQYF
TRBD2	TRBJ2-7	NA	TRBV5-1	TGCGCCAGCAGCTTGGGACTAGCGGGGGCAACCTACGAGCAGTACTTC	CASSLGLAGATYEQYF
NA	TRBJ2-2	few	TRBV7-9	TGTGCCAGCGCATGGGGCGGGGAGCTGTTTTTT	CASAWGGELFF
TRBD1	TRBJ1-1	many	TRBV9	TGTGCCAGCAGCGTAGCAGGGGGCGGCGGCACTGAAGCTTTCTTT	CASSVAGGGGTEAFF
NA	TRBJ2-5	few	TRBV6-1	TGTGCCAGCCAAACCCAAAGAGCGCCGGCGGGGGACAGCGAGACCCAGTACTTC	CASQTQRAPAGDSETQYF
NA	TRBJ2-7	many	TRBV6-5	TGTGCCAGCAGTTACGTGGACAACCCCTACGAGCAGTACTTC	CASSYVDNPYEQYF
NA	TRBJ1-2	NA	TRBV28	TGTGCCAGCAGTTTATTTCGGCAGGGCTACACCTTC	CASSLFRQGYTF
NA	TRBJ1-5	many	TRBV6-4	TGTGCCAGCAGTGACGGCGCGTGGACGCGGATAAGCAATCAGCCCCAGCATTTT	CASSDGAWTRISNQPQHF
TRBD1	TRBJ1-2	many	TRBV20-1	TGCAGTGCAAGAGATTATAAGGGGGCCGCGGGCTACACCTTC	CSARDYKGAAGYTF
NA	TRBJ1-5	many	TRBV6-5	TGTGCCAGCAGTTACTCGATAGGTTGGGGGTTGGGTCAGCCCCAGCATTTT	CASSYSIGWGLGQPQHF
TRBD2	TRBJ2-7	NA	TRBV12-3/TRBV12-4	TGTGCCAGCAGTCCCGCGGGAGGTACCTTCTACGAGCAGTACTTC	CASSPAGGTFYEQYF
TRBD1	TRBJ1-5	NA	TRBV6-2/TRBV6-3	TGTGCCAGCAGTTACTCAACAGGGGGCCTTCAGCCCCAGCATTTT	CASSYSTGGLQPQHF
TRBD1	TRBJ2-7	many	TRBV5-1	TGCGCCAGCAGCAGCGGGACAGGGGAAGCCTACGAGCAGTACTTC	CASSSGTGEAYEQYF
NA	TRBJ2-7	many	TRBV15	TGTGCCACCTCCTCGGGCATCTATGGGGATTGGGGGCAGTACTTC	CATSSGIYGDWGQYF
TRBD1	TRBJ1-5	many	TRBV28	TGTGCCAGCAGTTTCAGGACAGGGCTTCAGCCCCAGCATTTT	CASSFRTGLQPQHF
NA	TRBJ2-7	NA	TRBV5-1	TGCGCCAGCAGCGCCGGGACACCACGCCTGGAGCAGTACTTC	CASSAGTPRLEQYF
NA	TRBJ2-7	many	TRBV2	TGTGCCTCGGCTGTGCCCTACGAGCAGTACTTC	CASAVPYEQYF
TRBD1	TRBJ2-5	NA	TRBV12-3/TRBV12-4	TGTGCCAGCAGTTCCGGGACAGGACCACAAGAGACCCAGTACTTC	CASSSGTGPQETQYF
TRBD1	TRBJ1-2	many	TRBV20-1	TGCAGTGCTCTCAGGACAGGGTTCAACTATGGCTACACCTTC	CSALRTGFNYGYTF
TRBD1	TRBJ2-7	many	TRBV28	TGTGCCAGCAGATTGACAGGGCTGTTCTACGAGCAGTACTTC	CASRLTGLFYEQYF
NA	TRBJ1-5	NA	TRBV12-3/TRBV12-4	TGTGCCAGCAGCCCTCTTGGGGAGGGTAGTTATCAGCCCCAGCATTTT	CASSPLGEGSYQPQHF
TRBD1	TRBJ2-5	many	TRBV12-3/TRBV12-4	TGTGCCAGCAGACATACAGGGGTTGGGGAGACCCAGTACTTC	CASRHTGVGETQYF
NA	TRBJ2-2	many	TRBV7-9	TGTGCCAGCAGCCAGGGCCGCGCCAACACCGGGGAGCTGTTTTTT	CASSQGRANTGELFF